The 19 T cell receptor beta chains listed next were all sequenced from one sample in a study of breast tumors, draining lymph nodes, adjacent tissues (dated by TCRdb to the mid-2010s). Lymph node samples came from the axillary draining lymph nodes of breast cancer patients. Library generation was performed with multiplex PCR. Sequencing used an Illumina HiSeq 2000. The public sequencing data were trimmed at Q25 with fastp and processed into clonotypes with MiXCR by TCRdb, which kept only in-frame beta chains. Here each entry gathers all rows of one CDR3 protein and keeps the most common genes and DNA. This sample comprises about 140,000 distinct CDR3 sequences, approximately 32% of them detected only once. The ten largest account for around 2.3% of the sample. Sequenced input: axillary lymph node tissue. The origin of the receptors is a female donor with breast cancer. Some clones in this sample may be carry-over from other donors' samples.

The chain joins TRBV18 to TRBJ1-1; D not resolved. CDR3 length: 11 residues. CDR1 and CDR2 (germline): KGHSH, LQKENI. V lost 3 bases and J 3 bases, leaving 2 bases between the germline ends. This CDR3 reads CASSPDTEAFF. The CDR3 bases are TGTGCCAGCTCACCGGACACTGAAGCTTTCTTT. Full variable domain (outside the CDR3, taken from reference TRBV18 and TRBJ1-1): NAGVMQNPRHLVRRRGQEARLRCSPMKGHSHVYWYRQLPEEGLKFMVYLQKENIIDESGMPKERFSAEFPKEGPSILRIQQVVRGDSAAYFCASSPDTEAFFGQGTRLTVV.

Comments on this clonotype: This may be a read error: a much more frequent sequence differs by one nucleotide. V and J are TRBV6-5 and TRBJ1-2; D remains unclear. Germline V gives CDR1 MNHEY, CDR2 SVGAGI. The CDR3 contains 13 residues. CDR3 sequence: CASSLSWSYGCTF. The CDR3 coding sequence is TGTGCCAGCAGTTTATCATGGAGCTATGGCTGCACCTTC.

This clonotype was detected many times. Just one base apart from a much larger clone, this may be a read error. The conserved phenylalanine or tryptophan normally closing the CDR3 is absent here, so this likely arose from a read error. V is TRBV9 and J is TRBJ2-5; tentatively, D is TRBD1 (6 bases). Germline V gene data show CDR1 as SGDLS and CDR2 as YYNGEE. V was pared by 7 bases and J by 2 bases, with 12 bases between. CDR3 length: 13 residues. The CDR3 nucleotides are TGTGCCAGCGGGCGGACAGAACAAGAGACCCAGTACTCC. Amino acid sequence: CASGRTEQETQYS.

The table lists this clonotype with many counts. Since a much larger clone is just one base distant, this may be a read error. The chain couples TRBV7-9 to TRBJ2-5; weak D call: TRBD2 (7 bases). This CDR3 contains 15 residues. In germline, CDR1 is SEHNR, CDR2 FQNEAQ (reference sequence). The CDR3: CASSSAVGGAETQHF. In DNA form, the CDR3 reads TGTGCCAGCAGCTCCGCGGTGGGGGGGGCGGAGACCCAGCACTTC. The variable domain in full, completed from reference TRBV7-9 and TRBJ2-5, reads DTGVSQNPRHKITKRGQNVTFRCDPISEHNRLYWYRQTLGQGPEFLTYFQNEAQLEKSRLLSDRFSAERPKGSFSTLEIQRTEQGDSAMYLCASSSAVGGAETQHFGPGTRLLVL.

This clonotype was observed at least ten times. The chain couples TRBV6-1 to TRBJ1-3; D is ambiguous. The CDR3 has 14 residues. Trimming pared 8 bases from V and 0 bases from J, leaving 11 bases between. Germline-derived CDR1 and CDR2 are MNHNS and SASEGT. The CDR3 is CASLKLGSGNTIYF. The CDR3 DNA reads TGTGCCAGCTTGAAGTTGGGCTCTGGAAACACCATATATTTT.

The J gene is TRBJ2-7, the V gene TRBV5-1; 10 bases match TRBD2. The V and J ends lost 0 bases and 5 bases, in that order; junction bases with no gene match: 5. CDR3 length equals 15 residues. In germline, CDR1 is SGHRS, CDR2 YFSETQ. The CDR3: CASSLVASGRNEQYF. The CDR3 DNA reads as TGCGCCAGCAGCTTGGTGGCTAGCGGGAGAAACGAGCAGTACTTC.

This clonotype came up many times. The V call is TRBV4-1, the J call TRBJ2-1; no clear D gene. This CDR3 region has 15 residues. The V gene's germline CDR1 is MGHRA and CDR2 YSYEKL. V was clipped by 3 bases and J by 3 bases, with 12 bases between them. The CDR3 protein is CASSQWGFGYNEQFF. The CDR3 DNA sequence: TGCGCCAGCAGCCAGTGGGGATTCGGCTACAATGAGCAGTTCTTC.

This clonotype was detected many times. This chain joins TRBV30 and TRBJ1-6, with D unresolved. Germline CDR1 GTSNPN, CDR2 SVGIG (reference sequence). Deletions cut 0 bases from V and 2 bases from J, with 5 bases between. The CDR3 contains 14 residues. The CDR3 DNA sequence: TGTGCCTGGAGTGTAGAAGCCTATAATTCACCCCTCCACTTT. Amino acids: CAWSVEAYNSPLHF.

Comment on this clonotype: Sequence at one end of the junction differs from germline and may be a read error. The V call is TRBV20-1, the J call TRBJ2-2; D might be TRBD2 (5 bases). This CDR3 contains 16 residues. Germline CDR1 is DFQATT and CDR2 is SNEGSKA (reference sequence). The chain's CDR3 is CGAGPSGNRGSGELFF. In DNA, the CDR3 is TGCGGTGCTGGCCCCTCGGGGAACAGAGGTTCCGGGGAGCTGTTTTTT.

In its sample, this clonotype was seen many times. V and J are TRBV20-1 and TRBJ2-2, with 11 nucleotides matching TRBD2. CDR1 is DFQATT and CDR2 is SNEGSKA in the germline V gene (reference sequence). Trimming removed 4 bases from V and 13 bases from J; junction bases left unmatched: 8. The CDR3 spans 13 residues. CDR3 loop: CSAKGLAVGGLFF. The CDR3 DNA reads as TGCAGTGCTAAGGGACTAGCGGTGGGTGGGCTGTTTTTT.

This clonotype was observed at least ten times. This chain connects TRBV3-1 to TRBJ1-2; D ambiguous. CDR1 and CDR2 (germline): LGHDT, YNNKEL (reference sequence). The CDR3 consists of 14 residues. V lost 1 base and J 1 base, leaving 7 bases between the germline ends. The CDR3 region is CASSQGYSNYGYTF. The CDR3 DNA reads TGTGCCAGCAGCCAAGGATACAGTAACTATGGCTACACCTTC.

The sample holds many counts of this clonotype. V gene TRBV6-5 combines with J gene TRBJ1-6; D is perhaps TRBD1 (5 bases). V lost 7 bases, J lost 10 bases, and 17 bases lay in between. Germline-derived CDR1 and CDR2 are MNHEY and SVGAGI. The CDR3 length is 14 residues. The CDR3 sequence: CASKLGGIRSPLHF. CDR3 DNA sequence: TGTGCCAGCAAGCTTGGGGGGATTAGGTCACCCCTCCACTTT.

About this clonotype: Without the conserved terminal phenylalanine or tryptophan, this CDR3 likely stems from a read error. CDR3 residues: CASSLVGPFTSYEQYL. The CDR3 DNA follows: TGCGCCAGCAGCTTGGTCGGACCGTTTACTTCCTACGAGCAGTACCTC. The chain uses TRBV5-1 and TRBJ2-7; no definite D call. V lost 0 bases to trimming and J lost 1 base, with 14 bases between them. Germline loops: CDR1 SGHRS, CDR2 YFSETQ. The CDR3 runs to 16 residues.

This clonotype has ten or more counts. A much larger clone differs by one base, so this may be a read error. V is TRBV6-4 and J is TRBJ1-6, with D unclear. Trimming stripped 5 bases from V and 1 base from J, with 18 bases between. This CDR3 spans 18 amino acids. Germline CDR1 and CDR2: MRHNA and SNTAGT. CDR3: CASSQAARNGSYNSPLHF. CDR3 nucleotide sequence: TGTGCCAGCAGTCAGGCGGCCCGAAACGGATCCTATAATTCACCCCTCCACTTT.

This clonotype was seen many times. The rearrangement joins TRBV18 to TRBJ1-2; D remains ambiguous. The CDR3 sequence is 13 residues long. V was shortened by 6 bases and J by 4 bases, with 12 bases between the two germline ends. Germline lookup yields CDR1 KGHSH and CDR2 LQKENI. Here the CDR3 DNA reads TGTGCCAGCTCGATGGACGGAACCTATGGCTACACCTTC. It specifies CASSMDGTYGYTF.

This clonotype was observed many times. CDR3 in amino acids: CSASRLGDRDQPQHF. CDR3 in DNA: TGCAGTGCTAGCCGTTTGGGGGACAGGGATCAGCCCCAGCATTTT. The V gene is TRBV20-1, the J gene TRBJ1-5, with TRBD1 matching over 9 bases. Germline V gene sequence: CDR1 DFQATT, CDR2 SNEGSKA (reference sequence). This CDR3 has 15 residues. V shed 3 bases, J shed 5 bases, and the junction held 8 bases outside the gene matches.

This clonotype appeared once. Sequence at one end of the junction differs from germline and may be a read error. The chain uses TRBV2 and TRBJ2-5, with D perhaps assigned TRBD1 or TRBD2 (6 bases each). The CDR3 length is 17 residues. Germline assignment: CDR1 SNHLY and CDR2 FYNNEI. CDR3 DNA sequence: TGTGCCAGCAGTGGACCGCGGGACATAGGCAATAAGAGACCCAGTACCTTC. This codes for CASSGPRDIGNKRPSTF.

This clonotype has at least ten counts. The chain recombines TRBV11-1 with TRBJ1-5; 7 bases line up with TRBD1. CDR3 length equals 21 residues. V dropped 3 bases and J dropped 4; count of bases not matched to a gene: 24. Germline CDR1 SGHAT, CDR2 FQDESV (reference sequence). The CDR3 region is CASSFWLWNPARDRRNQPQHF. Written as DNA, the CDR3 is TGTGCCAGCAGCTTTTGGCTATGGAACCCCGCTCGGGACAGAAGAAATCAGCCCCAGCATTTT.

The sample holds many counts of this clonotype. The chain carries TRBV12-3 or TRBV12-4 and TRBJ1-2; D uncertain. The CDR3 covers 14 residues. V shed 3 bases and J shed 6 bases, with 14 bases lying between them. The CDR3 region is CASSLRAGSDGYTF. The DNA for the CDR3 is TGTGCCAGCAGTTTGCGGGCAGGATCAGATGGCTACACCTTC.